This T cell receptor beta chain was profiled in a study of blood T cell repertoires in COVID-19. Study information: PBMCs, B-cell-depleted T cells, or T cells provided the cDNA or gDNA that made up the material.

Source study methods: Amplified reference gene primers provided the basis for estimating nucleated cell counts. Sequencing used immunoSEQ multiplex PCR; TCRdb keeps in-frame clones, though not all of them. The DNA gave D and trimming, while V, J and clone size come from that table. Counted here are tens of thousands of clones, about 85% occurring once; the ten biggest clones make up roughly 12%. This CDR3 region has 18 residues. Per germline, CDR1 ENHRY and CDR2 SYGVKD. Unmatched junction bases numbered 21, after V lost 6 bases and J lost 6 bases. Sample: peripheral blood. This chain joins TRBV10-3 and TRBJ2-7; 9 nucleotides line up with TRBD2. This TCR was recovered from a human donor in a cohort sampled during active COVID-19. The CDR3 nucleotides read TGTGCCATCAGCCGGGCGGGGCGGGAGGGCCGAGGGGTGGTCGAGCAGTACTTC. As protein: CAISRAGREGRGVVEQYF.